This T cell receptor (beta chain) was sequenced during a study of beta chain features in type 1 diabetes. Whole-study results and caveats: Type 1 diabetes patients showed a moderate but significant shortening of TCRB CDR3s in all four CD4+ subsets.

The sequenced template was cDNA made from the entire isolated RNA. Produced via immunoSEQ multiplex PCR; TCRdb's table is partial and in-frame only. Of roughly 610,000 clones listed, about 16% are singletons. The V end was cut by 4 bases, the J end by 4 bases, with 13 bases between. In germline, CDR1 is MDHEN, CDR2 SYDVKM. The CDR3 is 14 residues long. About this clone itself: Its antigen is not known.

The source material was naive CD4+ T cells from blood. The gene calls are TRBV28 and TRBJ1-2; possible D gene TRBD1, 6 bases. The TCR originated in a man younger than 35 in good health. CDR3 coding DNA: TGTGCCAGCAGTTGGGCCAGGGGTTCCTATGGCTACACCTTC. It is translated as CASSWARGSYGYTF.